The 27 T cell receptor beta chains in this list originate from one sample, sequenced in a study of T cells after yellow fever vaccination. TCRdb processed the 5' RACE reads anew with MiXCR; each CDR3 protein has one entry. The data contain 450,000 to 550,000 distinct CDR3 sequences, 15% to 20% of them singletons. Here the sequenced sample was PBMCs, taken 15 days after the yellow fever booster vaccination. The receptors were sampled from a man aged 30 to 39 who received the YFV17D yellow fever vaccine.

This sequence joins TRBV4-2 and TRBJ2-3; possibly TRBD2 for D (6 bases). From germline, CDR1 is LGHNA and CDR2 YNFKEQ. There are 15 residues in the CDR3. The germline V and J ends were trimmed by 1 base and 1 base, with 9 bases remaining between them. CDR3 loop: CASSQVGGGTDTQYF. CDR3 nucleotides: TGTGCCAGCAGCCAAGTAGGCGGGGGCACAGATACGCAGTATTTT.

DNA of the CDR3: TGCGCCAGCAAGACTCGGGACAGCTCCTACAATGAGCAGTTCTTC. Encoded protein: CASKTRDSSYNEQFF. The V call is TRBV5-1, the J call TRBJ2-1, with 7 bases matching TRBD1. This CDR3 is built from 15 residues. V lost 6 bases and J lost 0; bases outside the gene matches: 6. Germline CDR1 is SGHRS and CDR2 is YFSETQ. Drawing the rest from reference TRBV5-1 and TRBJ2-1, the complete variable domain is KAGVTQTPRYLIKTRGQQVTLSCSPISGHRSVSWYQQTPGQGLQFLFEYFSETQRNKGNFPGRFSGRQFSNSRSEMNVSTLELGDSALYLCASKTRDSSYNEQFFGPGTRLTVL.

Only a few counts were recorded for this clonotype. V and J are TRBV20-1 and TRBJ2-7, with D maybe TRBD2 (6 bases). This CDR3 contains 14 residues. Between the trimmed V and J ends, which lost 6 bases and 5 bases, there was a span of 20 bases. Germline V gene sequence: CDR1 DFQATT, CDR2 SNEGSKA (reference sequence). CDR3 region: CSALIGSVNNEQYF. The CDR3, as DNA: TGCAGTGCCTTGATCGGGAGCGTGAACAACGAGCAGTACTTC.

The chain employs TRBV3-1 and TRBJ2-3; a possible D gene is TRBD2 (6 bases). Trimming left V 2 bases short and J 3 bases short, with 15 bases between. Germline V lookup: CDR1 LGHDT, CDR2 YNNKEL (reference sequence). CDR3 length: 16 amino acids. Here the CDR3 DNA reads TGTGCCAGCAGCCAACTCGCGGGACGGCGTACAGATACGCAGTATTTT. Translated, it gives CASSQLAGRRTDTQYF.

This clonotype occurred a few times. The J gene is TRBJ2-3, the V gene TRBV7-3; TRBD1 is a possible D gene (6 bases). Germline values: CDR1 SGHTA, CDR2 FQGTGA. CDR3 length equals 14 residues. Trimming removed 4 bases from V and 2 bases from J, with 10 bases in between. In nucleotides, the CDR3 is TGTGCCAGCAGCTCAGGGACATACACAGATACGCAGTATTTT. The encoded protein is CASSSGTYTDTQYF.

This clonotype was counted only a few times. The chain joins TRBV20-1 to TRBJ2-7, with 7 bases fitting TRBD1. The CDR3 extends over 13 amino acids. V was clipped by 4 bases and J by 4 bases; unmatched bases: 7. Germline CDR1 reads DFQATT; CDR2 reads SNEGSKA (reference sequence). The CDR3 DNA follows: TGCAGTGCTACCCAAGGGACAGCTTACGAGCAGTACTTC. Translating gives CSATQGTAYEQYF.

J is TRBJ2-3 and V is TRBV11-3; D gene ambiguous. Germline CDR1 is SGHNT and CDR2 is YENEEA. V lost 1 base and J 5 bases, leaving 13 bases between the germline ends. CDR3 size: 15 residues. CDR3 DNA: TGTGCCAGCAGCTTAGTGGGCAGCAACGGAGATACGCAGTATTTT. Encoded protein: CASSLVGSNGDTQYF.

Remarks on this clonotype: Lacking the conserved final phenylalanine or tryptophan, this CDR3 likely reflects a read error. This rearrangement joins TRBV29-1 to TRBJ2-7; weak D call: TRBD1 (6 bases). The CDR3 runs 15 residues. Trimming left V 5 bases short and J 0 bases short, with 17 bases between. CDR1 and CDR2 (germline): SQVTM, ANQGSEA. The CDR3 region has the DNA TGCAGCGTTCGCCCTGGGTGGGACACCTCCTACGAGCAGTACTTA. Protein: CSVRPGWDTSYEQYL.

This clonotype was found a few times. V gene TRBV10-3 combines with J gene TRBJ2-3; maybe TRBD2 (6 bases). The CDR3 has 14 amino acids. Looked up from germline, CDR1 is ENHRY and CDR2 is SYGVKD. V was clipped by 10 bases and J by 1 base, with 15 bases between them. The CDR3 sequence is CATVAAKGTDTQYF. The CDR3 nucleotides are TGTGCCACTGTAGCGGCGAAGGGCACAGATACGCAGTATTTT.

Comment on this clonotype: Without the conserved terminal phenylalanine or tryptophan, this CDR3 likely stems from a read error. This rearrangement joins TRBV6-2 or TRBV6-3 to TRBJ2-1; 7 nucleotides line up with TRBD2. The CDR3 covers 14 residues. Germline V gene data show CDR1 as MNHEY and CDR2 as SVGEGT. The ends lost 6 bases at V and 10 bases at J; junction bases unmatched: 12. The CDR3 sequence: CASSRTRLSGEQFL. In DNA, the CDR3 is TGTGCCAGCAGCCGCACCCGACTTAGCGGGGAGCAGTTCCTC.

This rearrangement joins TRBV15 to TRBJ2-7, with 7 nucleotides matching TRBD2. In germline, CDR1 is LNHNV, CDR2 YYDKDF (reference sequence). J gave up 7 bases and V 0 bases, and 3 bases lay outside the gene matches. There are 13 residues in the CDR3. The chain's CDR3 is CATSRDWGGEQYF. CDR3 DNA: TGTGCCACCAGCAGAGATTGGGGGGGGGAGCAGTACTTC.

The chain couples TRBV18 to TRBJ2-5; TRBD2 might be the D (6 bases). Germline V gives CDR1 KGHSH, CDR2 LQKENI. Trimming removed 0 bases from V and 5 bases from J, with 10 bases in between. This CDR3 is built from 14 residues. The CDR3 DNA reads as TGTGCCAGCTCACCACCGGGCAGCGGGGAGACCCAGTACTTC. It translates to CASSPPGSGETQYF.

In this sample, this clonotype turned up a few times. In DNA form, the CDR3 reads TGCGCCAGCAGCCCTAATATCAGGGGCCGCGAGCAGTACTTC. This translates into CASSPNIRGREQYF. This sequence joins TRBV4-3 and TRBJ2-7; D is possibly TRBD1 (6 bases). Germline loops: CDR1 LGHNA, CDR2 YSLEER. This CDR3 has 14 residues. V was clipped by 4 bases and J by 6 bases, with 16 bases between them.

This clonotype was recorded a few times. The J gene is TRBJ1-5, the V gene TRBV6-2 or TRBV6-3; D may be TRBD1 (6 bases). Looked up from germline, CDR1 is MNHEY and CDR2 is SVGEGT. The CDR3 sequence is 13 residues long. With 2 bases removed from V and 6 bases from J, the gap between germline ends came to 8 bases. The CDR3 here is CASSYDRIQPQHF. In DNA form, the CDR3 reads TGTGCCAGCAGTTACGACAGGATTCAGCCCCAGCATTTT.

The chain uses TRBV29-1 and TRBJ2-1, with a weak D call TRBD1 (5 bases). Looked up from germline, CDR1 is SQVTM and CDR2 is ANQGSEA. The CDR3 totals 12 residues. V was pared by 4 bases and J by 5 bases, with 9 bases between. The CDR3 region is CSVAVGHNEQFF. The CDR3 DNA follows: TGCAGCGTTGCGGTGGGGCACAATGAGCAGTTCTTC.

This clonotype has just a few counts. V usage is TRBV20-1 and J usage is TRBJ2-4; D might be TRBD1 or TRBD2, each matching 5 bases. The V end was cut by 1 base, the J end by 1 base, with 11 bases between. The CDR3 contains 15 residues. The germline V gene has CDR1 DFQATT and CDR2 SNEGSKA (reference sequence). Written as DNA, the CDR3 is TGCAGTGCTAGAGTGCCGGGGACGGCCAAAAACATTCAGTACTTC. Its translation is CSARVPGTAKNIQYF.

J is TRBJ2-6 and V is TRBV28, with D perhaps matching TRBD1 or TRBD2 (5 bases each). The germline V and J ends were trimmed by 5 bases and 0 bases, with 17 bases remaining between them. CDR1 MDHEN and CDR2 SYDVKM come from the germline V gene. The CDR3 runs to 18 residues. The CDR3 sequence: CASSPAGTEISGANVLTF. In nucleotides, the CDR3 is TGTGCCAGCAGTCCCGCCGGGACGGAGATCTCTGGGGCCAACGTCCTGACTTTC.

This clonotype was found a few times. The V gene is TRBV4-3, the J gene TRBJ1-5; no firm D call. Germline V gives CDR1 LGHNA, CDR2 YSLEER. With 1 base removed from V and 4 bases from J, the gap between germline ends came to 11 bases. The CDR3 runs to 15 residues. The CDR3 loop reads CASSQGSDGNQPQHF. The CDR3, as DNA: TGCGCCAGCAGCCAAGGTTCGGACGGGAATCAGCCCCAGCATTTT.

This chain joins TRBV5-1 and TRBJ2-7, with D hard to call. The CDR3 runs 13 residues. Trimming removed 7 bases at V and 2 bases at J, with 13 bases between. CDR1 is SGHRS and CDR2 is YFSETQ in the germline V gene. The CDR3, as DNA: TGCGCCAGCCCTAACACCGACCCCTACGAGCAGTACTTC. Protein product: CASPNTDPYEQYF.

This clonotype was seen more than once but under ten times. V and J are TRBV18 and TRBJ2-1, with D possibly being TRBD2 (7 bases). The V gene's germline CDR1 is KGHSH and CDR2 LQKENI. V was shortened by 2 bases and J by 9 bases, with 11 bases between the two germline ends. The CDR3 is made up of 13 amino acids. CDR3 nucleotides: TGTGCCAGCTCACCAGGGGGGGCAGGTGAGCAGTTCTTC. It is translated as CASSPGGAGEQFF. The complete variable domain, with remaining parts taken from reference TRBV18 and TRBJ2-1, reads NAGVMQNPRHLVRRRGQEARLRCSPMKGHSHVYWYRQLPEEGLKFMVYLQKENIIDESGMPKERFSAEFPKEGPSILRIQQVVRGDSAAYFCASSPGGAGEQFFGPGTRLTVL.

The chain employs TRBV12-3 or TRBV12-4 and TRBJ2-1, with 8 bases that match TRBD2. Germline trimming cut 7 bases from V and 10 bases from J; bases unmatched to any gene: 12. CDR3 size: 14 residues. The CDR3 DNA reads as TGTGCCAGCACCCGCCGGGCGGGAGGTGACGAGCAGTTCTTC. Its translation is CASTRRAGGDEQFF.

V gene TRBV7-9 combines with J gene TRBJ1-4, with a tentative D call TRBD1 (5 bases). The germline V and J ends were trimmed by 3 bases and 8 bases, with 13 bases remaining between them. CDR1 is SEHNR and CDR2 is FQNEAQ in the germline V gene (reference sequence). The CDR3 length is 14 residues. Written as DNA, the CDR3 is TGTGCCAGCAGCTTCAGCGCCTCAGGGGAAAAACTGTTTTTT. Encoded protein: CASSFSASGEKLFF.

In this sample, this clonotype turned up a few times. The chain joins TRBV6-4 to TRBJ2-3; D ambiguous. Germline loops: CDR1 MRHNA, CDR2 SNTAGT. Between the trimmed V and J ends, which lost 2 bases and 2 bases, there was a span of 5 bases. CDR3 length equals 13 residues. CDR3 loop: CASSDRATDTQYF. CDR3 coding DNA: TGTGCCAGCAGTGACAGGGCCACAGATACGCAGTATTTT.

The chain is built from TRBV5-5 and TRBJ2-2; 9 nucleotides match TRBD1. The germline V gene has CDR1 SGHKS and CDR2 YYEKEE (reference sequence). V shed 4 bases and J 7 bases; nucleotides not matched to a gene: 8. The CDR3 runs 15 residues. The CDR3, as DNA: TGTGCCAGCAGCCGGACCGGGACAGGGAACGGGGAGCTGTTTTTT. Translation gives CASSRTGTGNGELFF.

The chain is built from TRBV5-5 and TRBJ2-5; no reliable D call. Germline V CDR1 and CDR2: SGHKS, YYEKEE (reference sequence). The CDR3 is 12 residues long. The V end was cut by 4 bases, the J end by 4 bases, with 8 bases between. The CDR3 nucleotides are TGTGCCAGCAGCCTCCCTCTAGAGACCCAGTACTTC. It yields the protein CASSLPLETQYF.

The chain employs TRBV7-2 and TRBJ2-3; TRBD2 matches 10 bases. Germline-derived CDR1 and CDR2 are SGHTA and FQGNSA. Trimming at V came to 5 bases and at J to 4 bases, leaving 6 bases not matched to a gene. The CDR3 has 15 amino acids. The CDR3, as DNA: TGTGCCAGCAGCATTCTAGCGGGAGCTCCAGATACGCAGTATTTT. It is translated as CASSILAGAPDTQYF.

This rearrangement joins TRBV20-1 to TRBJ2-1, with D possibly being TRBD2 (6 bases). Trimming removed 1 base from V and 15 bases from J, with 16 bases in between. From germline, CDR1 is DFQATT and CDR2 SNEGSKA (reference sequence). The CDR3 covers 12 residues. The CDR3 nucleotides are TGCAGTGCTAGAGCCTGGGGGGATCAGCGGTTCTTC. Protein product: CSARAWGDQRFF.